The 14 T cell receptor beta chains given below trace back to one sample, sequenced in a study of CD8 T cells in ankylosing spondylitis. Study-level results: A TCR beta motif of several highly homologous variants appeared characteristic of ankylosing spondylitis blood.

TCRdb reprocessed the 5' RACE reads via MiXCR and lists one record per CDR3 protein. This table has about 480,000 distinct CDR3 sequences, about a sixth appearing once. No antigen has been identified for these receptors. Sequenced: blood, either unsorted or a sorted T cell fraction (not recorded which). Receptors were obtained from a male donor with ankylosing spondylitis.

This clonotype was counted at least ten times. This chain uses TRBV12-3 or TRBV12-4 with TRBJ2-7; maybe TRBD2 (5 bases). Trimming shortened V by 5 bases and J by 3 bases, and 5 bases separated the two germline ends. CDR3 length equals 11 residues. CDR3 in DNA: TGTGCCAGCAGTGGGAGCTACGAGCAGTACTTC. Its protein is CASSGSYEQYF.

This clonotype has more than one count but fewer than ten. The chain links TRBV11-3 to TRBJ1-5, with 9 positions matching TRBD1. This CDR3 spans 14 amino acids. After removal of 9 bases from V and 5 bases from J, the junction contained 8 bases not matched to a gene. The germline gives CDR1 SGHNT, CDR2 YENEEA. CDR3 loop: CARKQGAKDQPQHF. CDR3 sequence (DNA): TGTGCCAGAAAACAGGGGGCGAAGGATCAGCCCCAGCATTTT.

This clonotype showed up just a few times. V and J are TRBV20-1 and TRBJ2-2; D might be TRBD1 (5 bases). Per germline, CDR1 DFQATT and CDR2 SNEGSKA (reference sequence). The ends were cut back, 4 bases at V and 3 bases at J, with 15 bases in the middle. The CDR3 is 15 residues long. CDR3 in DNA: TGCAGTGCTACCCCAGAAGGGGTCTACACCGGGGAGCTGTTTTTT. It codes for CSATPEGVYTGELFF.

The chain recombines TRBV28 with TRBJ2-7; 13 bases align to TRBD2. After removal of 8 bases from V and 0 bases from J, the junction contained 7 bases not matched to a gene. Per germline, CDR1 MDHEN and CDR2 SYDVKM. The CDR3 is 16 amino acids. CDR3 DNA: TGTGCCAGCTGGGGACTAGCGGGAAAGAGCTCCTACGAGCAGTACTTC. It translates to CASWGLAGKSSYEQYF.

The chain combines TRBV7-8 with TRBJ2-1, with 7 bases matching TRBD1. Unmatched junction bases numbered 10, after V lost 5 bases and J lost 6 bases. Germline loops: CDR1 SGHVS, CDR2 FQNEAQ. This CDR3 region has 15 residues. The chain's CDR3 is CASSPGTASGNEQFF. CDR3 DNA: TGTGCCAGCAGCCCGGGGACAGCCAGCGGCAATGAGCAGTTCTTC.

This chain connects TRBV20-1 to TRBJ2-3, with 12 nucleotides matching TRBD2. J lost 2 bases, V lost 0 bases, and 6 bases had no gene match. The CDR3 is made up of 17 amino acids. Germline V lookup: CDR1 DFQATT, CDR2 SNEGSKA (reference sequence). CDR3 residues: CSARDLTSGGPTDTQYF. The CDR3 nucleotides read TGCAGTGCTAGAGACCTGACTAGCGGGGGACCCACAGATACGCAGTATTTT.

In its sample, this clonotype was seen many times. The chain is built from TRBV5-6 and TRBJ2-2; D is unresolved. This CDR3 has 14 amino acids. V dropped 1 base and J dropped 3 bases, with 7 bases sitting between them. Looked up from germline, CDR1 is SGHDT and CDR2 is YYEEEE. In nucleotides, the CDR3 is TGTGCCAGCAGCTTGACTGGGTACACCGGGGAGCTGTTTTTT. This gives the protein CASSLTGYTGELFF.

This clonotype was recorded a few times. The chain couples TRBV3-1 to TRBJ2-2, with 9 nucleotides matching TRBD1. V was pared by 6 bases and J by 7 bases, with 9 bases of the junction left unmatched. From germline, CDR1 is LGHDT and CDR2 YNNKEL (reference sequence). The CDR3 covers 15 residues. CDR3 loop: CASSRTGGAGGELFF. CDR3 nucleotide sequence: TGTGCCAGCAGTAGAACAGGGGGCGCGGGCGGGGAGCTGTTTTTT.

This clonotype was detected a few times. The chain employs TRBV6-5 and TRBJ2-5, with 10 bases that match TRBD1. This CDR3 region has 15 residues. Germline V lookup: CDR1 MNHEY, CDR2 SVGAGI. J was trimmed by 5 bases and V by 4 bases; bases with no gene match: 7. CDR3 nucleotide sequence: TGTGCCAGCAGTTCGGACAGGGGGTTCGGTGAGACCCAGTACTTC. Amino acids: CASSSDRGFGETQYF.

There are many counts of this clonotype. This chain links TRBV6-6 with TRBJ2-2; D ambiguous. CDR1 and CDR2 from the germline V gene are MNHNY and SVGAGI (reference sequence). The CDR3 loop spans 12 amino acids. The V end lost 6 bases, the J end lost 5 bases, and 7 bases lay between the germline ends. CDR3 residues: CASSLETGELFF. In nucleotides, the CDR3 is TGTGCCAGCAGCCTTGAGACCGGGGAGCTGTTTTTT.

This clonotype was recorded a few times. The rearrangement uses TRBV29-1 and TRBJ2-5; D is uncertain. Germline lookup yields CDR1 SQVTM and CDR2 ANQGSEA. The V end was cut by 5 bases, the J end by 4 bases, with 14 bases between. The CDR3 covers 13 residues. The CDR3 here is CSVHKRAGETQYF. In nucleotides, the CDR3 is TGCAGCGTTCACAAAAGGGCAGGAGAGACCCAGTACTTC.

This clonotype showed up just a few times. The chain couples TRBV5-1 to TRBJ2-2; no definite D call. Germline CDR1 reads SGHRS; CDR2 reads YFSETQ. Trimming took off 2 bases at V and 4 bases at J, with 9 bases between the two ends. This CDR3 comprises 14 residues. The CDR3 spells CASSLTAPTGELFF. CDR3 bases: TGCGCCAGCAGCTTAACTGCCCCCACCGGGGAGCTGTTTTTT.

The V call is TRBV2, the J call TRBJ1-6; possible D gene TRBD1, 5 bases. The CDR3 length is 13 residues. V dropped 5 bases and J dropped 8 bases, with 10 bases sitting between them. Germline V lookup: CDR1 SNHLY, CDR2 FYNNEI. Here the CDR3 reads CASSKTVYSPLHF. The CDR3 nucleotides are TGTGCCAGCAGTAAGACAGTGTATTCACCCCTCCACTTT.

The chain combines TRBV3-1 with TRBJ2-2, with D unresolved. The CDR3 loop spans 14 amino acids. CDR1 LGHDT and CDR2 YNNKEL come from the germline V gene (reference sequence). Trimming stripped 0 bases from V and 5 bases from J, with 7 bases between. CDR3 bases: TGTGCCAGCAGCCAAGATACCCCGACCGGGGAGCTGTTTTTT. As protein: CASSQDTPTGELFF.